This TCR beta chain was observed in a study of control samples from healthy donors and cancer patients. CDR3 length: 16 residues. Per the germline V gene, CDR1 is MNHEY and CDR2 is SVGAGI. V lost 0 bases to trimming and J lost 3 bases, with 15 bases between them. Sequencing used immunoSEQ multiplex PCR; TCRdb keeps in-frame clones, though not all of them. Of 70,000 or so clones in the sample, 89% were seen once. V gene TRBV6-5 combines with J gene TRBJ2-7, with no clear D. Sequenced sample: PBMCs. The source is a man in his sixties with lung cancer. CDR3 in amino acids: CASSYSKGAINYEQYF. CDR3 nucleotides: TGTGCCAGCAGTTACTCGAAGGGTGCAATTAACTACGAGCAGTACTTC.